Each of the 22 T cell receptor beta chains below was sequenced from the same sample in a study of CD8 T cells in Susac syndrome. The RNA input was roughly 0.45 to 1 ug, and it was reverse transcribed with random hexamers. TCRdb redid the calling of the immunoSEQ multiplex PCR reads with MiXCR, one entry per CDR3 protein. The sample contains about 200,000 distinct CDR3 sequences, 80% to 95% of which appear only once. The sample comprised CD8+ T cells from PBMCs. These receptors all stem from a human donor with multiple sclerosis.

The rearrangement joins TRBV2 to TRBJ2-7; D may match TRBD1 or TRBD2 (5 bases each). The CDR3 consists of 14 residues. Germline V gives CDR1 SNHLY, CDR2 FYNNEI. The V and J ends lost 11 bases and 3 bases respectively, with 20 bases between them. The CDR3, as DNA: TGTGCCGTTGATGAGGGGCCTACAAGCTACGAGCAGTACTTC. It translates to CAVDEGPTSYEQYF.

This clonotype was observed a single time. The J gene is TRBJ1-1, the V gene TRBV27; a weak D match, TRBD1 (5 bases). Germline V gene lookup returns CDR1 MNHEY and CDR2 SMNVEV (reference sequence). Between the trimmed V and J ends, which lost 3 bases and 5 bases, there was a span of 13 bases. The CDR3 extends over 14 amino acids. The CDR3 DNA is TGTGCCAGCAGTTTTTCAGACAGTTGGACTGAAGCTTTCTTT. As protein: CASSFSDSWTEAFF.

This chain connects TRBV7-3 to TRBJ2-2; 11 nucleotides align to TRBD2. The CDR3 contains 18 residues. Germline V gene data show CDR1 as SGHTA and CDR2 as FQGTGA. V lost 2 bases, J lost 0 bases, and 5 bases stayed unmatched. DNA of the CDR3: TGTGCCAGCAGCTTAGCACTAGCGGGGGAATCGAACACCGGGGAGCTGTTTTTT. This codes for CASSLALAGESNTGELFF. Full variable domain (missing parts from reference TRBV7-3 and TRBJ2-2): GAGVSQTPSNKVTEKGKYVELRCDPISGHTALYWYRQSLGQGPEFLIYFQGTGAADDSGLPNDRFFAVRPEGSVSTLKIQRTERGDSAVYLCASSLALAGESNTGELFFGEGSRLTVL.

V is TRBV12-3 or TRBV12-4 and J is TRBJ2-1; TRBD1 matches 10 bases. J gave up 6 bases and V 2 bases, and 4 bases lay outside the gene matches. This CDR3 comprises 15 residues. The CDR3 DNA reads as TGTGCCAGCAGTTTACTGGGACAGGGGACCAATGAGCAGTTCTTC. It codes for CASSLLGQGTNEQFF.

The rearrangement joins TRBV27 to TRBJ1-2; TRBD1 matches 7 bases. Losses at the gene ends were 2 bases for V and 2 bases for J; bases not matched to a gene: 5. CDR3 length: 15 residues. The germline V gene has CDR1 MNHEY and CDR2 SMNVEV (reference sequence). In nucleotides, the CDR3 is TGTGCCAGCAGTTTAGACAGGGTGGGCAACTATGGCTACACCTTC. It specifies CASSLDRVGNYGYTF.

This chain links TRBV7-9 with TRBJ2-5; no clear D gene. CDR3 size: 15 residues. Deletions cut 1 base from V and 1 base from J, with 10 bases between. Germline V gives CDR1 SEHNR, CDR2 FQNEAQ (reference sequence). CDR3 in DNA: TGTGCCAGCAGCTTAGGTGTCGTATCCCAAGAGACCCAGTACTTC. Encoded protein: CASSLGVVSQETQYF.

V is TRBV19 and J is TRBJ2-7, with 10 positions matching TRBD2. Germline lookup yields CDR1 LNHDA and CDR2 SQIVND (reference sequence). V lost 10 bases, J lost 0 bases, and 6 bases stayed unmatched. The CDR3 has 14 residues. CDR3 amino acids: CATGSSGSSYEQYF. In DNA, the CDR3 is TGTGCCACTGGCTCTAGCGGGAGCTCCTACGAGCAGTACTTC.

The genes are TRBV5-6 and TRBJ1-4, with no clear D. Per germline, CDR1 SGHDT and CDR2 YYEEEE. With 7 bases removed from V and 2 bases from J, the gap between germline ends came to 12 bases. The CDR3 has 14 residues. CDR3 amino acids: CASSPPGTNEKLFF. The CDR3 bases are TGTGCCAGCTCGCCCCCTGGGACTAATGAAAAACTGTTTTTT.

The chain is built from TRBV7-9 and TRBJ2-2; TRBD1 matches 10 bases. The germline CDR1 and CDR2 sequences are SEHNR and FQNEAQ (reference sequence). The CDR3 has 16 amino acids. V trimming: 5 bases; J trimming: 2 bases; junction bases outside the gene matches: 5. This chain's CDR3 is CASSPDRGLNTGELFF. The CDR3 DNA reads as TGTGCCAGCAGCCCCGACAGGGGGCTTAACACCGGGGAGCTGTTTTTT.

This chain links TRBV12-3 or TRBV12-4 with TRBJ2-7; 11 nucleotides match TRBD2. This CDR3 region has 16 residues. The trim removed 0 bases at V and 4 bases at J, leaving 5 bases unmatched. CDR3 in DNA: TGTGCCAGCAGTTTAGCGCAGTCTAGCGGGGGGTACGAGCAGTACTTC. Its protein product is CASSLAQSSGGYEQYF.

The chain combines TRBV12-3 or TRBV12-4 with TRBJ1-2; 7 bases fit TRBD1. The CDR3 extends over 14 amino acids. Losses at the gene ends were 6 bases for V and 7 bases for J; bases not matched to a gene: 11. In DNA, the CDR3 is TGTGCCAGCAGCACGGGACAGAGCTTAAGTGGCTACACCTTC. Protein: CASSTGQSLSGYTF.

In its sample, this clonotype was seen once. The CDR3 nucleotides read TGCGCCAGCAGCTTGGTACAGGGAAGGGACGGCTACACCTTC. This gives the protein CASSLVQGRDGYTF. The rearrangement joins TRBV5-1 to TRBJ1-2, with D perhaps TRBD1 (6 bases). CDR3 length: 14 residues. The ends were cut back, 0 bases at V and 8 bases at J, with 14 bases in the middle. Germline CDR1 is SGHRS and CDR2 is YFSETQ.

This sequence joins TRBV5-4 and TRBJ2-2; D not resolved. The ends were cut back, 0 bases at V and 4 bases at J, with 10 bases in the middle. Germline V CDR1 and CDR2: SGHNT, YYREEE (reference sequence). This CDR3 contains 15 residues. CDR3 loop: CASSLGSLATGELFF. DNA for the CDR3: TGTGCCAGCAGCTTGGGTAGCTTGGCCACCGGGGAGCTGTTTTTT. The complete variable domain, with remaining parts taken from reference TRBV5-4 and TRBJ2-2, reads ETGVTQSPTHLIKTRGQQVTLRCSSQSGHNTVSWYQQALGQGPQFIFQYYREEENGRGNFPPRFSGLQFPNYSSELNVNALELDDSALYLCASSLGSLATGELFFGEGSRLTVL.

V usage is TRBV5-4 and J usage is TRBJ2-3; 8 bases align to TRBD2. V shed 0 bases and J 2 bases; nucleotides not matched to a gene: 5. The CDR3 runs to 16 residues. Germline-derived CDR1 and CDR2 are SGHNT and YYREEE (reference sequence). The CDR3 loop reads CASSLVAGGPTDTQYF. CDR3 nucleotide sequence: TGTGCCAGCAGCTTGGTGGCGGGAGGCCCCACAGATACGCAGTATTTT.

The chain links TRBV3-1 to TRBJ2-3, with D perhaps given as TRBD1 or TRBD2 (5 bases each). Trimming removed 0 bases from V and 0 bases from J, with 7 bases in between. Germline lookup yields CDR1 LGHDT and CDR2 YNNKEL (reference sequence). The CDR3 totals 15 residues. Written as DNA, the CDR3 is TGTGCCAGCAGCCAAGAATGGGGGAGCACAGATACGCAGTATTTT. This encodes CASSQEWGSTDTQYF.

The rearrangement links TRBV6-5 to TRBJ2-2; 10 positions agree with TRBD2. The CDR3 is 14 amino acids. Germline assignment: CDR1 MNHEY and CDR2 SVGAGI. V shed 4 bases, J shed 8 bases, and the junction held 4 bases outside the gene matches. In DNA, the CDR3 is TGTGCCAGCAGTTCGGGACTAGCGAGGGGGGAGCTGTTTTTT. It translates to CASSSGLARGELFF.

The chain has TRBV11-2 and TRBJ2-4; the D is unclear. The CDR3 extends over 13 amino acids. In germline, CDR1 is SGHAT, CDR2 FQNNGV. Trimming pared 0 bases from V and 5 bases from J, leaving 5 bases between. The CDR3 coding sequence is TGTGCCAGCAGCTTAGAGAACGAAAACATTCAGTACTTC. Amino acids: CASSLENENIQYF. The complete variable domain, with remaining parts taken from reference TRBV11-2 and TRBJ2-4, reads EAGVAQSPRYKIIEKRQSVAFWCNPISGHATLYWYQQILGQGPKLLIQFQNNGVVDDSQLPKDRFSAERLKGVDSTLKIQPAKLEDSAVYLCASSLENENIQYFGAGTRLSVL.

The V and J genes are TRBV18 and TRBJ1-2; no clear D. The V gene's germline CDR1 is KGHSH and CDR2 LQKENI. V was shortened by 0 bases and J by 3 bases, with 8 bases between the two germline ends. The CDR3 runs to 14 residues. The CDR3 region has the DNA TGTGCCAGCTCACCACCAGGCGGCTACTATGGCTACACCTTC. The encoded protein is CASSPPGGYYGYTF.

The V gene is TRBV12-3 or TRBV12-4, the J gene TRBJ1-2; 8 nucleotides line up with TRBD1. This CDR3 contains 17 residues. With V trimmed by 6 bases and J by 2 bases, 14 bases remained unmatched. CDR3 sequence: CASRFISGTGENYGYTF. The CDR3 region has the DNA TGTGCCAGCAGGTTCATCTCCGGGACAGGTGAAAACTATGGCTACACCTTC.

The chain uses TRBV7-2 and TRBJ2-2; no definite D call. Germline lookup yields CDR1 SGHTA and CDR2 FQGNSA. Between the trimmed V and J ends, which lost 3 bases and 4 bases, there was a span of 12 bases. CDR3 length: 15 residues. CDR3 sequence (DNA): TGTGCCAGCAGCTTTAGAGCTCTAGGCACCGGGGAGCTGTTTTTT. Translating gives CASSFRALGTGELFF. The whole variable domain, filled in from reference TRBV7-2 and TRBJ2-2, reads GAGVSQSPSNKVTEKGKDVELRCDPISGHTALYWYRQSLGQGLEFLIYFQGNSAPDKSGLPSDRFSAERTGGSVSTLTIQRTQQEDSAVYLCASSFRALGTGELFFGEGSRLTVL.

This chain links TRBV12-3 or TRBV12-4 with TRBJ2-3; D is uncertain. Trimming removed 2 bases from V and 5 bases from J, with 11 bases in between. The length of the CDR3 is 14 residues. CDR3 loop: CASSLFPQEDTQYF. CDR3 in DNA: TGTGCCAGCAGTTTATTCCCTCAGGAAGATACGCAGTATTTT.

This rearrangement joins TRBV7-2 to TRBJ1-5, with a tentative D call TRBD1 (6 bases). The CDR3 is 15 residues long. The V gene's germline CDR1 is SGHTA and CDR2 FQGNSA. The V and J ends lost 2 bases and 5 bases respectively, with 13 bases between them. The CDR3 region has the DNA TGTGCCAGCAGCTTATTAGGGGGGGACCATCAGCCCCAGCATTTT. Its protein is CASSLLGGDHQPQHF. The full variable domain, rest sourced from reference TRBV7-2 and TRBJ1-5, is GAGVSQSPSNKVTEKGKDVELRCDPISGHTALYWYRQSLGQGLEFLIYFQGNSAPDKSGLPSDRFSAERTGGSVSTLTIQRTQQEDSAVYLCASSLLGGDHQPQHFGDGTRLSIL.